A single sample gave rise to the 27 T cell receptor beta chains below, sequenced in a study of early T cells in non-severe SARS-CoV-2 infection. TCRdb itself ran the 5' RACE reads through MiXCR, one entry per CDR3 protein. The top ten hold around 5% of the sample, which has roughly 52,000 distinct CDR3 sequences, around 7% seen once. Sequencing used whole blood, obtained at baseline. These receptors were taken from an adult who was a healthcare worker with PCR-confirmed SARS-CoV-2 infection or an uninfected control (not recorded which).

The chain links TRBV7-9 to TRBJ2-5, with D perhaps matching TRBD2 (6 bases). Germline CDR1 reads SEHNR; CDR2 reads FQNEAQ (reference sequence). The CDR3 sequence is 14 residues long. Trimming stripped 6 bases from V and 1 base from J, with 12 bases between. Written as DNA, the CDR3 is TGTGCCAGCAGTGGAGGGAGGACCCAAGAGACCCAGTACTTC. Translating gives CASSGGRTQETQYF.

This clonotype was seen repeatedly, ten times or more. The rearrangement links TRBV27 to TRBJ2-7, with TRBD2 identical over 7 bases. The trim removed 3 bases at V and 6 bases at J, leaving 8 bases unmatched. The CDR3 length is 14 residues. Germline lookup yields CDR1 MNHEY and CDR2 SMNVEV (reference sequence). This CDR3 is CASSFKRGSGEQYF. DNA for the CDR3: TGTGCCAGCAGTTTCAAGCGGGGTTCGGGCGAGCAGTACTTC.

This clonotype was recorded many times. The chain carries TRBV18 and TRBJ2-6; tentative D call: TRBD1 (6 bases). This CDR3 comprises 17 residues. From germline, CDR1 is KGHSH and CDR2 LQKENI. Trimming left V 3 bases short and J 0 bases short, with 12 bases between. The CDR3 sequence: CASSPPGHSSGANVLTF. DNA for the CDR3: TGTGCCAGCTCACCCCCGGGACACAGCTCTGGGGCCAACGTCCTGACTTTC.

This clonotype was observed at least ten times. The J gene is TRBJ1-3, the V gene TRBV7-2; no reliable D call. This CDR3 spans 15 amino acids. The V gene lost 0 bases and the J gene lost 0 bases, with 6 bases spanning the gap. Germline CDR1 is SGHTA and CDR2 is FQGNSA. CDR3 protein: CASSLAGVSGNTIYF. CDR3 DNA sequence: TGTGCCAGCAGCTTAGCGGGAGTCTCTGGAAACACCATATATTTT.

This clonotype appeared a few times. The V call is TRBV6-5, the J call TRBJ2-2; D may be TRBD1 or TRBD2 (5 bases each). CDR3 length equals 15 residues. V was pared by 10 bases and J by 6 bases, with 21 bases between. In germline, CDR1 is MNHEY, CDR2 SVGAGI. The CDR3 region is CATFIQDGTPGELFF. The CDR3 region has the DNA TGTGCCACCTTCATACAGGACGGGACCCCCGGGGAGCTGTTTTTT.

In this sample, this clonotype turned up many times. The CDR3 here is CASSLARQDNPMNTEAFF. CDR3 nucleotide sequence: TGTGCCAGCAGCTTAGCTCGGCAAGACAACCCCATGAACACTGAAGCTTTCTTT. The chain has TRBV7-9 and TRBJ1-1; no clear D. V lost 0 bases and J 0 bases, leaving 17 bases between the germline ends. The germline V gene encodes CDR1 SEHNR and CDR2 FQNEAQ (reference sequence). This CDR3 has 18 residues.

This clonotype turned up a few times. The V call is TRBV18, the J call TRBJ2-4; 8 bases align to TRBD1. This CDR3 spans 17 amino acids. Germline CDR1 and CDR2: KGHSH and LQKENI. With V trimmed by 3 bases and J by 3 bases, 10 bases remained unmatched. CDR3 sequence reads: CASSPPPGQEDKNIQYF. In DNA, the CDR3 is TGTGCCAGCTCACCTCCTCCGGGACAGGAGGACAAAAACATTCAGTACTTC.

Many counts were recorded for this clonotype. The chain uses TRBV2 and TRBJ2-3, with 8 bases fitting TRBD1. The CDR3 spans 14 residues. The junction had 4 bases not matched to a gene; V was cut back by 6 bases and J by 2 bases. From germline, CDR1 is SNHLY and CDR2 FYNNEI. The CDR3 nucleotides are TGTGCCAGCAGAAGGACAGGGTACACAGATACGCAGTATTTT. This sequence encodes CASRRTGYTDTQYF.

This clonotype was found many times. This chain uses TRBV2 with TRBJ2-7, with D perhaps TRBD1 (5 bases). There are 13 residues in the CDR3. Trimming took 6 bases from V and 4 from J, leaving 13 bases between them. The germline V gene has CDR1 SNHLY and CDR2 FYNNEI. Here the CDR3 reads CASRDGRVYEQYF. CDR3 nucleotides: TGTGCCAGCAGGGATGGCAGGGTGTACGAGCAGTACTTC.

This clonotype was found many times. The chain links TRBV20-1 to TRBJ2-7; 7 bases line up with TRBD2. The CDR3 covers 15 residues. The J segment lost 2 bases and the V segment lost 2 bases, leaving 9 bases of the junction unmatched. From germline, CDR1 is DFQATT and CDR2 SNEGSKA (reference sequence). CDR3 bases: TGCAGTGCTAGACATCGGCCTAGCGGAGCCTACGAGCAGTACTTC. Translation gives CSARHRPSGAYEQYF.

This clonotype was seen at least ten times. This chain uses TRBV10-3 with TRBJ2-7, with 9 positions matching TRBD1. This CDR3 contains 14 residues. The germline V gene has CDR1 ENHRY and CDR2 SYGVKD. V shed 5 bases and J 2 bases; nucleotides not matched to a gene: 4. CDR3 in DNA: TGTGCCATCAGTCGGACAGGGGTTGCCTACGAGCAGTACTTC. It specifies CAISRTGVAYEQYF.

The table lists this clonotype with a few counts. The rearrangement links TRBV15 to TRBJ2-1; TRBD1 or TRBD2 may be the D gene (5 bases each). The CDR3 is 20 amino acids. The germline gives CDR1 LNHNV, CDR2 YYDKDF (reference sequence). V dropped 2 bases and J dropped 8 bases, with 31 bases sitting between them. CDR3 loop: CATSRSRPWAGASLRDEQFF. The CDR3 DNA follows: TGTGCCACCAGCAGATCCCGCCCGTGGGCCGGGGCCTCACTTAGGGATGAGCAGTTCTTC.

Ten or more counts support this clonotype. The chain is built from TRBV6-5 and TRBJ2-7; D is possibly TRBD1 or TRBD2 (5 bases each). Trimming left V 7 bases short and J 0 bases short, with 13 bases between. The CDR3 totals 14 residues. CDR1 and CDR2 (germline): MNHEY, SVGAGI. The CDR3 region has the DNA TGTGCCAGCACCCCCCCAGGGAGCTCCTACGAGCAGTACTTC. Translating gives CASTPPGSSYEQYF.

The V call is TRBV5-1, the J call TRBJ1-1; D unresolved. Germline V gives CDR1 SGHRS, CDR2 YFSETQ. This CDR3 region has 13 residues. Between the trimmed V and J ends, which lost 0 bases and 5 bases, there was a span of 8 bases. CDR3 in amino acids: CASSLAPETEAFF. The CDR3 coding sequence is TGCGCCAGCAGCTTGGCCCCCGAGACTGAAGCTTTCTTT.

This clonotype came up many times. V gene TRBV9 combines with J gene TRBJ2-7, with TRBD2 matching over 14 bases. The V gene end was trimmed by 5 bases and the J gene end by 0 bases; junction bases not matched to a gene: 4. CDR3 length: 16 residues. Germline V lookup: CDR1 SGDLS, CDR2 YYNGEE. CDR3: CASRWTSGGISYEQYF. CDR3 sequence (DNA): TGTGCCAGCAGATGGACTAGCGGGGGGATCTCCTACGAGCAGTACTTC.

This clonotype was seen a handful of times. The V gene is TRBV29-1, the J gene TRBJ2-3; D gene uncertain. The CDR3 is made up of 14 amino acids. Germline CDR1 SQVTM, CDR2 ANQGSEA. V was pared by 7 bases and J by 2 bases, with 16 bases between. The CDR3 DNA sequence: TGCAGCGCTAACCCCGGCAGCCACACAGATACGCAGTATTTT. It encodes CSANPGSHTDTQYF.

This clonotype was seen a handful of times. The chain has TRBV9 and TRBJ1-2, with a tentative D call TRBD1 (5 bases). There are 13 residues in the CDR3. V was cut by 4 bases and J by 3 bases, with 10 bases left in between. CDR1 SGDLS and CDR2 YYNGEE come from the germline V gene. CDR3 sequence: CASSIRADYGYTF. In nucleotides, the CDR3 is TGTGCCAGCAGCATCAGGGCGGACTATGGCTACACCTTC.

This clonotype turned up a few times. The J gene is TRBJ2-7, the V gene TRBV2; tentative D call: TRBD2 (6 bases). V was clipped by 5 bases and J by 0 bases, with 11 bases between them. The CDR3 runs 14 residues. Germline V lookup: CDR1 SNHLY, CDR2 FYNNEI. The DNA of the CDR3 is TGTGCCAGCAGTCCGGAGGGGAGCTCCTACGAGCAGTACTTC. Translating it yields CASSPEGSSYEQYF.

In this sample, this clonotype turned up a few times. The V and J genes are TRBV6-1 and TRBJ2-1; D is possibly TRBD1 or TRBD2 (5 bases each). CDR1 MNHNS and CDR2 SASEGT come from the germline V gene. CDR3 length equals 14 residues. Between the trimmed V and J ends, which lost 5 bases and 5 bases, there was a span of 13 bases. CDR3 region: CASSRGWENNEQFF. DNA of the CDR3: TGTGCCAGCAGTCGGGGCTGGGAGAACAATGAGCAGTTCTTC.

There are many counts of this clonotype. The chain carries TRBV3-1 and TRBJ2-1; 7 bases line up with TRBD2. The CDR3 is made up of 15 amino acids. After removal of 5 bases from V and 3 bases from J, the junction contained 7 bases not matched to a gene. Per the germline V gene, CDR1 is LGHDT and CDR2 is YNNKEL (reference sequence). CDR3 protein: CASSYERGGYNEQFF. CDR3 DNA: TGTGCCAGCAGCTACGAGCGGGGCGGCTACAATGAGCAGTTCTTC.

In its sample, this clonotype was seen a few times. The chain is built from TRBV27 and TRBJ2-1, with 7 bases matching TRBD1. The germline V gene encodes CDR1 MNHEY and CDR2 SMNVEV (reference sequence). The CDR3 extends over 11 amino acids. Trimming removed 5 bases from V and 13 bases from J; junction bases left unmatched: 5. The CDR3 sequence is CASSSTGEQFF. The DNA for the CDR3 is TGTGCCAGCAGTAGTACAGGGGAACAGTTCTTC.

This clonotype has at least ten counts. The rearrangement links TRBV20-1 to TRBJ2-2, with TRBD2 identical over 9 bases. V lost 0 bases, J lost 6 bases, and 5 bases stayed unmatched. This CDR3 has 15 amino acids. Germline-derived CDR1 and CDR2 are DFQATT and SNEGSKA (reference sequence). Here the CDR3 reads CSARDSGGPAGELFF. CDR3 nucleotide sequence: TGCAGTGCTAGAGATAGCGGGGGCCCTGCCGGGGAGCTGTTTTTT.

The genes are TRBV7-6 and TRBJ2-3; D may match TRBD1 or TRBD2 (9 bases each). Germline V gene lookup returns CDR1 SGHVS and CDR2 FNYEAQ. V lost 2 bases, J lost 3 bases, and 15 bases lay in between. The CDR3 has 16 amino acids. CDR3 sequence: CASSLLAGTGTDTQYF. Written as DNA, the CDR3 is TGTGCCAGCAGCTTACTAGCGGGGACAGGGACAGATACGCAGTATTTT.

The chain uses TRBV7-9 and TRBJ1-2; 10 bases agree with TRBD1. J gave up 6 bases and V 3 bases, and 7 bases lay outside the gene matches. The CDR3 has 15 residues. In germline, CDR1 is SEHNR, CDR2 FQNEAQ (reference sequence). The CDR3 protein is CASSLTGGNQNGYTF. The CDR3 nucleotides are TGTGCCAGCAGCTTGACAGGGGGCAATCAGAATGGCTACACCTTC.

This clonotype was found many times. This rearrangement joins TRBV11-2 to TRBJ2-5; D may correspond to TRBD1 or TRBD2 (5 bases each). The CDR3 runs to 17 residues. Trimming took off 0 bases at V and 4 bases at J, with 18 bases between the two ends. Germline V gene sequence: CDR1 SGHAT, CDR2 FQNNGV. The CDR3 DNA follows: TGTGCCAGCAGCTTAGAGGGGCATGGGACCCCCAGAGAGACCCAGTACTTC. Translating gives CASSLEGHGTPRETQYF.

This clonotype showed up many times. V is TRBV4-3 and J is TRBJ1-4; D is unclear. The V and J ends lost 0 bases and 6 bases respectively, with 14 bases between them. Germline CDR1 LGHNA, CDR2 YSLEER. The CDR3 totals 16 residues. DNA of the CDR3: TGCGCCAGCAGCCAAGATCGTCCGGCGGCGTATGAAAAACTGTTTTTT. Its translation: CASSQDRPAAYEKLFF.

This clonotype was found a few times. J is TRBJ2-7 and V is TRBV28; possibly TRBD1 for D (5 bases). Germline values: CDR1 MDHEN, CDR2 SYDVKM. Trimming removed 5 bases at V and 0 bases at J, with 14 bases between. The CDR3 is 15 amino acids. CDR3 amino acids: CASSVTGSPSYEQYF. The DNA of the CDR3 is TGTGCCAGCAGTGTAACAGGCTCACCCTCCTACGAGCAGTACTTC.